These 15 T cell receptor beta chains originate from one sample sequenced in a study of CD8 T cells in ankylosing spondylitis (dated by TCRdb to 2015 to 2018). Library prep was done by 5' RACE. The sample was run on an Illumina HiSeq 2500. TCRdb reanalyzed the raw reads on its own, using fastp at Q25 for trimming and MiXCR for clone calling, and kept in-frame beta chains. Rows with a matching CDR3 protein are joined into one entry that keeps the most common DNA and genes. In all, the sample holds around 390,000 distinct CDR3 sequences, and around 22% of those were seen once. Around 17% of the sample is held by the ten biggest clonotypes. Broad study findings and their caveats: A TCR beta motif of 7 or 8 highly homologous amino acid variants appeared characteristic of blood from ankylosing spondylitis patients.

The antigens these receptors bind are not known. The material sequenced was blood, either unsorted or a sorted T cell fraction (not recorded which). Every receptor here comes from a male donor with ankylosing spondylitis.

V usage is TRBV4-2 and J usage is TRBJ1-2; 7 nucleotides line up with TRBD1. Germline V gives CDR1 LGHNA, CDR2 YNFKEQ. The CDR3 has 13 residues. The V segment lost 0 bases and the J segment 7 bases; nucleotides outside the gene matches: 2. The CDR3 spells CASSQEGGSGYTF. Here the CDR3 DNA reads TGTGCCAGCAGCCAAGAAGGGGGCTCTGGCTACACCTTC.

The chain combines TRBV12-3 or TRBV12-4 with TRBJ1-2; D remains ambiguous. This CDR3 has 12 amino acids. The V and J ends lost 3 bases and 8 bases respectively, with 10 bases between them. The CDR3 region has the DNA TGTGCCAGCAGTTTTAATATCGGGGGCTACACCTTC. As protein: CASSFNIGGYTF.

This clonotype was recorded a few times. The chain combines TRBV12-3 or TRBV12-4 with TRBJ1-1; D is perhaps TRBD1 (5 bases). With 3 bases removed from V and 5 bases from J, the gap between germline ends came to 13 bases. CDR3 size: 14 residues. The CDR3 DNA reads as TGTGCCAGCAGTTTTCGGTCAGGGCTGACTGAAGCTTTCTTT. It encodes CASSFRSGLTEAFF.

This clonotype was picked up a small number of times. The CDR3 sequence: CSAMQGYADTQYF. The CDR3 DNA follows: TGCAGTGCTATGCAGGGGTACGCAGATACGCAGTATTTT. The rearrangement uses TRBV20-1 and TRBJ2-3; TRBD1 might be the D (6 bases). V lost 4 bases and J 4 bases, leaving 12 bases between the germline ends. This CDR3 comprises 13 residues. The germline gives CDR1 DFQATT, CDR2 SNEGSKA (reference sequence).

This rearrangement joins TRBV6-2 or TRBV6-3 to TRBJ2-1; D is possibly TRBD2 (6 bases). V lost 3 bases and J lost 8, with 17 bases in between. Germline values: CDR1 MNHEY, CDR2 SVGEGT. The CDR3 consists of 15 residues. The CDR3: CASSYTGRTIDEQFF. CDR3 nucleotides: TGTGCCAGCAGTTATACAGGTAGGACTATCGATGAGCAGTTCTTC.

This clonotype has a handful of counts. The chain links TRBV28 to TRBJ2-1; 12 positions agree with TRBD2. With 3 bases clipped from V and 2 bases from J, the junction kept 11 bases outside the gene matches. The germline CDR1 and CDR2 sequences are MDHEN and SYDVKM. This CDR3 is 19 amino acids long. CDR3 DNA sequence: TGTGCCAGCAGTTTGTCGCTAGCGGGAGGGCCCCTTACCTACAATGAGCAGTTCTTC. Translated: CASSLSLAGGPLTYNEQFF.

This chain joins TRBV29-1 and TRBJ2-7; 7 nucleotides agree with TRBD2. V shed 7 bases, J shed 6 bases, and the junction held 12 bases outside the gene matches. This CDR3 has 13 amino acids. From germline, CDR1 is SQVTM and CDR2 ANQGSEA. CDR3 protein: CSGVGGGEGEQYF. For the CDR3, the DNA is TGCAGCGGCGTGGGCGGGGGTGAAGGCGAGCAGTACTTC.

The chain combines TRBV2 with TRBJ2-3, with unresolved D. The CDR3 is made up of 15 amino acids. Trimming pared 6 bases from V and 0 bases from J, leaving 13 bases between. The germline gives CDR1 SNHLY, CDR2 FYNNEI. The CDR3 protein is CASSSVRVSTDTQYF. The CDR3 region has the DNA TGTGCCAGCAGCTCCGTTCGGGTCAGCACAGATACGCAGTATTTT.

The chain uses TRBV7-8 and TRBJ2-1; D may match TRBD1 or TRBD2 (5 bases each). This CDR3 has 13 amino acids. V gave up 5 bases and J gave up 8 bases, with 13 bases separating them. The germline V gene has CDR1 SGHVS and CDR2 FQNEAQ. CDR3 amino acids: CASSPPRGYEQFF. The CDR3 bases are TGTGCCAGCAGCCCGCCGAGGGGATATGAGCAGTTCTTC.

A few counts support this clonotype. The chain combines TRBV5-1 with TRBJ2-1; TRBD2 matches at 7 bases. Germline values: CDR1 SGHRS, CDR2 YFSETQ. Germline trimming cut 1 base from V and 0 bases from J; bases unmatched to any gene: 4. CDR3 length: 16 amino acids. CDR3 sequence reads: CASSLNGGSSYNEQFF. The CDR3 bases are TGCGCCAGCAGCTTGAATGGCGGGAGCTCCTACAATGAGCAGTTCTTC. The full variable domain, with the rest looked up from reference TRBV5-1 and TRBJ2-1, is KAGVTQTPRYLIKTRGQQVTLSCSPISGHRSVSWYQQTPGQGLQFLFEYFSETQRNKGNFPGRFSGRQFSNSRSEMNVSTLELGDSALYLCASSLNGGSSYNEQFFGPGTRLTVL.

This clonotype was counted between two and nine times. The chain is built from TRBV5-1 and TRBJ2-3, with 9 positions matching TRBD2. CDR1 is SGHRS, CDR2 YFSETQ, per germline. The V and J ends lost 4 bases and 3 bases, in that order; junction bases with no gene match: 6. The CDR3 consists of 15 residues. DNA for the CDR3: TGCGCCAGCAGCGTTCGACTAGCGGCTACAGATACGCAGTATTTT. Its protein product is CASSVRLAATDTQYF.

This clonotype was counted only a few times. The rearrangement uses TRBV7-2 and TRBJ2-5; D ambiguous. V gave up 4 bases and J gave up 4 bases, with 13 bases separating them. This CDR3 is built from 14 residues. The germline V gene encodes CDR1 SGHTA and CDR2 FQGNSA. CDR3 sequence: CASSSQADGETQYF. As DNA, the CDR3 is TGTGCCAGCAGCTCGCAGGCGGATGGAGAGACCCAGTACTTC.

The chain joins TRBV30 to TRBJ2-7; D gene ambiguous. From germline, CDR1 is GTSNPN and CDR2 SVGIG (reference sequence). V shed 2 bases and J shed 5 bases, with 19 bases lying between them. This CDR3 comprises 15 residues. The CDR3 DNA reads as TGTGCCTGGAGTCACCGGCCTCATGGCGGAGACGAGCAGTACTTC. Translating it yields CAWSHRPHGGDEQYF.

This clonotype was picked up a small number of times. This rearrangement joins TRBV18 to TRBJ2-1; D ambiguous. Germline V gives CDR1 KGHSH, CDR2 LQKENI. This CDR3 contains 16 residues. Trimming took off 1 base at V and 8 bases at J, with 18 bases between the two ends. The CDR3 sequence is CASSPQMVSAIDEQFF. The CDR3 region has the DNA TGTGCCAGCTCACCACAAATGGTTTCGGCTATTGATGAGCAGTTCTTC.

This chain joins TRBV27 and TRBJ2-1; 8 bases are a match to TRBD1. After removal of 5 bases from V and 10 bases from J, the junction contained 7 bases not matched to a gene. The germline gives CDR1 MNHEY, CDR2 SMNVEV (reference sequence). The CDR3 is 13 amino acids. The CDR3 sequence: CASSPERTGEQFF. CDR3 nucleotide sequence: TGTGCCAGCAGTCCTGAACGGACAGGGGAGCAGTTCTTC.